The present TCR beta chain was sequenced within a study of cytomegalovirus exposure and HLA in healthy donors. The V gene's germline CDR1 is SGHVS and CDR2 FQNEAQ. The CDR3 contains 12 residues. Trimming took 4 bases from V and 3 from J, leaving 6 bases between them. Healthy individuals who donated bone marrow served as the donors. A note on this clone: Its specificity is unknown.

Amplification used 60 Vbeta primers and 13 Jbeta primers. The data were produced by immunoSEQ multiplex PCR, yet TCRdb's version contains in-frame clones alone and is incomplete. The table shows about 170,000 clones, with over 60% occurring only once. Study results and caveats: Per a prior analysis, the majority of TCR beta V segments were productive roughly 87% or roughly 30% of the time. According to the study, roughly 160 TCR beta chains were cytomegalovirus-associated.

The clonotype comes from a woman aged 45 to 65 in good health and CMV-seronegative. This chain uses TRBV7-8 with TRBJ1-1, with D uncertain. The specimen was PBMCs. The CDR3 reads CASSSYDTEAFF. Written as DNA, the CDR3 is TGTGCCAGCAGCTCGTATGACACTGAAGCTTTCTTT.